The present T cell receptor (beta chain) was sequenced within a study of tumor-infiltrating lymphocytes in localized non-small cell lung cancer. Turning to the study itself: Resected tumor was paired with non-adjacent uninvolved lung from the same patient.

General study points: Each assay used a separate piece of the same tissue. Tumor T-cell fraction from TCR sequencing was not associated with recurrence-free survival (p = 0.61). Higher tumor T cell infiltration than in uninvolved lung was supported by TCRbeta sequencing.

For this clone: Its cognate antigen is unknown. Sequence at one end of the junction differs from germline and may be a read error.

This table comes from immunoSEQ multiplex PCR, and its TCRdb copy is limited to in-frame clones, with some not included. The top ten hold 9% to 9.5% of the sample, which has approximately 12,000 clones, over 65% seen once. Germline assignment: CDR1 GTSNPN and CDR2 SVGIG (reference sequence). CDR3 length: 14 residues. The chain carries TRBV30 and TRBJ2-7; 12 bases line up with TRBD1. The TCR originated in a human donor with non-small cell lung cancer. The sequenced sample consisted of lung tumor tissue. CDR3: CAWSPSLPGTGGRF. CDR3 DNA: TGTGCCTGGAGTCCTTCTTTACCCGGGACAGGGGGCCGCTTC. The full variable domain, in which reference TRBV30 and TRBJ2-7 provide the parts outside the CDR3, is SQTIHQWPATLVQPVGSPLSLECTVEGTSNPNLYWYRQAAGRGLQLLFYSVGIGQISSEVPQNLSASRPQDRQFILSSKKLLLSDSGFYLCAWSPSLPGTGGRFGPGTRLTVT.